Listed below are T cell receptor beta chains from one sample, sequenced in a study of blood T cell repertoires in COVID-19. Here immunoSEQ multiplex PCR was the method, and the copy in TCRdb shows in-frame clones only, minus some. Counted here are about 140,000 clones, 79% occurring once; the ten biggest clones make up roughly 3.5%. Specimen: peripheral blood. The origin of the receptors is a man in his fifties or sixties with acute or convalescent COVID-19. CDR3s include the opening cysteine and the closing phenylalanine or tryptophan. Fields, in order: D gene, J gene, clone size, V gene, CDR3 length, CDR3 protein, CDR3 DNA. D genes are given only for firm matches. Rows give clone size only sometimes, using once, few, many, or a class for an expanded clone.

TRBD1	TRBJ2-1	once	TRBV5-1	16	CASSVGDRGIRNEQFF	TGCGCCAGCAGCGTAGGGGACAGGGGTATTCGCAATGAGCAGTTCTTC
TRBD1	TRBJ1-5	few	TRBV19	16	CASRTGELNSNQPQHF	TGTGCCAGTAGGACAGGGGAATTGAATAGCAATCAGCCCCAGCATTTT
NA	TRBJ2-4	NA	TRBV7-2	16	CASSLTPEGAKNIQYF	TGTGCCAGCAGCTTAACTCCTGAGGGAGCCAAAAACATTCAGTACTTC
NA	TRBJ1-2	NA	TRBV18	14	CASSPAGRGYGYTF	TGTGCCAGCTCACCCGCAGGCCGGGGCTATGGCTACACCTTC
TRBD2	TRBJ2-1	NA	TRBV5-4	12	CASSSSGNEQFF	TGTGCCAGCAGTTCTAGCGGAAATGAGCAGTTCTTC
NA	TRBJ2-7	NA	TRBV28	15	CASSPRNYPSYEQYF	TGTGCCAGCAGTCCCCGGAACTACCCCTCCTACGAGCAGTATTTC
TRBD1	TRBJ1-4	few	TRBV7-9	15	CASSSGTGGHEKLFF	TGTGCCAGCAGCTCCGGGACAGGGGGCCATGAAAAACTGTTTTTT
NA	TRBJ1-1	NA	TRBV9	14	CASSLGHMNTEAFF	TGTGCCAGCAGCCTCGGACATATGAACACTGAAGCTTTCTTT
NA	TRBJ1-2	NA	TRBV6-5	14	CASSYSRGAIGYTF	TGTGCCAGCAGTTACTCGCGGGGGGCGATTGGCTACACCTTC
NA	TRBJ1-1	NA	TRBV6-6	14	CASSYSFGDTEAFF	TGTGCCAGCAGTTACTCTTTCGGGGACACTGAAGCTTTCTTT
NA	TRBJ2-1	NA	TRBV2	12	CASLVQGNEQFF	TGTGCCAGTCTGGTGCAGGGCAATGAGCAGTTCTTC
TRBD1	TRBJ1-2	NA	TRBV5-5	14	CASSTDRANYGYTF	TGTGCCAGCAGCACGGACAGGGCCAACTATGGCTACACCTTC
NA	TRBJ2-1	NA	TRBV25-1	15	CASSEYRTSVNEQFF	TGTGCCAGCAGTGAATATCGGACATCGGTCAATGAGCAGTTCTTC
NA	TRBJ1-5	NA	TRBV7-9	15	CASSLSGTSNQPQHF	TGTGCCAGCAGCCTCTCCGGGACTTCGAATCAGCCCCAGCATTTT
TRBD2	TRBJ2-2	NA	TRBV13	15	CASSLAGSATGELFF	TGTGCCAGCAGCCTAGCGGGATCGGCGACCGGGGAGCTGTTTTTT
NA	TRBJ1-4	NA	TRBV2	15	CASSAQGQTNEKLFF	TGTGCCAGCAGTGCCCAGGGGCAGACTAATGAAAAACTGTTTTTT
TRBD1	TRBJ1-2	NA	TRBV7-8	13	CASSPDRAYGYTF	TGTGCCAGCAGCCCGGACAGGGCGTATGGCTACACCTTC
NA	TRBJ1-5	medium-sized	TRBV28	13	CASSLPLRQPQHF	TGTGCCAGCAGTTTACCGCTCAGGCAGCCCCAGCATTTT
NA	TRBJ2-1	NA	TRBV19	14	CASTQSTDYNEQFF	TGTGCCAGTACCCAATCGACAGACTACAATGAGCAGTTCTTC
NA	TRBJ1-1	NA	TRBV5-1	14	CASSLDRVGTEAFF	TGCGCCAGCAGCTTGGACAGGGTGGGAACTGAAGCTTTCTTT
TRBD1	TRBJ1-6	NA	TRBV29-1	14	CSVGTGSKNSPLHF	TGCAGCGTCGGGACAGGGTCAAAGAATTCACCCCTCCACTTT
NA	TRBJ2-7	NA	TRBV10-1	15	CASSESGGIFLEQYF	TGCGCCAGCAGTGAGTCGGGAGGTATCTTTCTCGAGCAGTACTTC
NA	TRBJ1-2	NA	TRBV29-1	12	CSVEQGNYGYTF	TGCAGCGTTGAACAGGGAAACTATGGCTACACCTTC
NA	TRBJ1-1	few	TRBV28	13	CASRGREGTEAFF	TGTGCCAGCAGGGGTAGGGAGGGCACTGAAGCTTTCTTT
TRBD2	TRBJ2-7	NA	TRBV2	17	CASRLLAGLSLAGEQYF	TGTGCCAGCAGACTACTAGCGGGCCTCTCCTTGGCGGGTGAGCAGTACTTC
NA	TRBJ1-3	once	TRBV9	15	CASSAADTSGNTIYF	TGTGCCAGCAGCGCGGCAGACACCTCTGGAAACACCATATATTTT
TRBD2	TRBJ2-1	NA	TRBV5-1	16	CASSWGEGSPSREQFF	TGCGCCAGCAGCTGGGGGGAGGGGTCCCCCTCTAGAGAGCAGTTCTTC
NA	TRBJ2-1	NA	TRBV21-1	18	CASRMGVAGDRGGNEQFF	TGTGCCAGCAGAATGGGGGTAGCGGGAGACAGGGGTGGCAATGAGCAGTTCTTC
TRBD1	TRBJ2-7	NA	TRBV15	15	CATSRGTGNTDEQYF	TGTGCCACCAGCCGGGGGACAGGGAACACGGACGAGCAGTACTTC
NA	TRBJ2-4	once	TRBV19	14	CASSIVQGRNIQYF	TGTGCCAGTAGTATAGTTCAGGGCCGAAACATTCAGTACTTC
NA	TRBJ1-5	few	TRBV19	15	CASSSSRSPHQPQHF	TGTGCCAGTAGTTCGTCGAGGAGCCCCCATCAGCCCCAGCATTTT
NA	TRBJ2-3	NA	TRBV2	18	CASSDRGGGSFVSDTQYF	TGTGCCAGCAGTGACCGCGGAGGGGGCTCATTTGTCTCAGATACGCAGTATTTT
TRBD1	TRBJ2-7	NA	TRBV11-2	14	CASSSNRGQREQYF	TGTGCCAGCAGCTCCAACAGGGGGCAACGAGAGCAGTACTTC
TRBD1	TRBJ2-2	NA	TRBV19	13	CASNRGDTGELFF	TGTGCCAGTAACAGGGGCGACACCGGGGAGCTGTTTTTT
TRBD1	TRBJ1-6	NA	TRBV28	15	CAIPSGTANNSPLHF	TGTGCCATCCCATCCGGGACAGCCAATAATTCACCCCTCCACTTT
TRBD1	TRBJ2-7	NA	TRBV14	14	CASSEPGQVYEQYF	TGTGCCAGCAGCGAACCGGGACAGGTCTACGAGCAGTACTTC
TRBD1	TRBJ2-1	NA	TRBV25-1	17	CASSGAPGTGGSDEQFF	TGTGCCAGCAGTGGCGCACCCGGGACAGGGGGTAGCGATGAGCAGTTCTTC
NA	TRBJ1-1	NA	TRBV4-2	14	CASSPGGIGTEAFF	TGTGCCAGCAGCCCGGGGGGGATCGGCACTGAAGCTTTCTTT
NA	TRBJ1-1	NA	TRBV7-3	17	CASSLRGFLGGETEAFF	TGTGCCAGCAGCTTAAGGGGTTTTTTAGGCGGGGAAACTGAAGCTTTCTTT
TRBD1	TRBJ1-2	NA	TRBV10-3	14	CAISEGTGADGYTF	TGTGCCATCAGTGAGGGGACAGGGGCCGACGGCTACACCTTC
TRBD1	TRBJ2-7	NA	TRBV5-6	17	CASSPTGQGALNYEQYF	TGTGCCAGCAGCCCGACAGGGCAGGGGGCGCTTAATTACGAGCAGTACTTC
TRBD1	TRBJ1-1	NA	TRBV11-2	15	CASSSPDRGSTEAFF	TGTGCCAGCAGCTCTCCGGACAGGGGAAGCACTGAAGCTTTCTTT
NA	TRBJ2-3	once	TRBV7-7	15	CASSLGGSGADTQYF	TGTGCTAGCAGCTTAGGGGGATCGGGGGCAGATACGCAGTATTTT
TRBD1	TRBJ2-1	NA	TRBV5-1	16	CASSLVGQGSYNEQFF	TGCGCCAGCAGCTTGGTCGGACAGGGCTCCTACAATGAGCAGTTCTTC
TRBD1	TRBJ1-2	many	TRBV7-8	16	CASSSTPGTGLYGYTF	TGTGCCAGCAGCTCAACCCCTGGGACAGGCCTATATGGCTACACCTTC
NA	TRBJ2-2	NA	TRBV5-1	17	CASSLIAGGTGAGELFF	TGCGCCAGCAGCTTGATAGCCGGCGGGACCGGGGCCGGGGAGCTGTTTTTT
TRBD2	TRBJ2-4	few	TRBV2	18	CASSEELAGAGGKNIQYF	TGTGCCAGCAGTGAAGAACTAGCGGGAGCCGGGGGCAAAAACATTCAGTACTTC
TRBD1	TRBJ1-1	NA	TRBV11-2	11	CASRTGAEAFF	TGTGCCAGCAGGACAGGGGCTGAAGCTTTCTTT